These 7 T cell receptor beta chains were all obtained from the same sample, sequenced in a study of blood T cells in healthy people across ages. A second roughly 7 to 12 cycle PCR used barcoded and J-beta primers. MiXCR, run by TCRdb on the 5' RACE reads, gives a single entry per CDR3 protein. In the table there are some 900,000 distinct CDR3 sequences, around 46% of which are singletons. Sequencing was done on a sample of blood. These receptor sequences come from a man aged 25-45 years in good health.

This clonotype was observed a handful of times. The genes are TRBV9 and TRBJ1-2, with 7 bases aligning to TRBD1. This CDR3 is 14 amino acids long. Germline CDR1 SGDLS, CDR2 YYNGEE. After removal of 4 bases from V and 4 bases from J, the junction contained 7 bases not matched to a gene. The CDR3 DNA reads TGTGCCAGCAGCTATTCAGGGGACAGCTATGGCTACACCTTC. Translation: CASSYSGDSYGYTF.

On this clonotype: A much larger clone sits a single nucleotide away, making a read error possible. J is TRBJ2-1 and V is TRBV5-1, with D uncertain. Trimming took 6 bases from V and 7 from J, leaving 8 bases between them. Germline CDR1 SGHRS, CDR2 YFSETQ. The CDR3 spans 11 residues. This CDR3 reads CASISRNEQFF. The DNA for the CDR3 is TGCGCCAGCATCTCGCGGAATGAGCAGTTCTTC.

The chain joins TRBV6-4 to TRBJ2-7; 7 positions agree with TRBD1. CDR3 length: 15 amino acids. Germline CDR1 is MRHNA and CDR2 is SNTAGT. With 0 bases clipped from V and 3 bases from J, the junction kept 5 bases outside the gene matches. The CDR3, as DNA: TGTGCCAGCAGTGACTCAACCGCAGGGGGCTACGAGCAGTACTTC. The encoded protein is CASSDSTAGGYEQYF.

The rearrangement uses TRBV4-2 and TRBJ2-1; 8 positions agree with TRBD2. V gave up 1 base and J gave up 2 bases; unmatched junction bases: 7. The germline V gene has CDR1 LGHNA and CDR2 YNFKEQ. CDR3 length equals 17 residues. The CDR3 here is CASSQGIAGGPYNEQFF. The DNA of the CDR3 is TGTGCCAGCAGCCAAGGTATCGCGGGGGGACCCTACAATGAGCAGTTCTTC.

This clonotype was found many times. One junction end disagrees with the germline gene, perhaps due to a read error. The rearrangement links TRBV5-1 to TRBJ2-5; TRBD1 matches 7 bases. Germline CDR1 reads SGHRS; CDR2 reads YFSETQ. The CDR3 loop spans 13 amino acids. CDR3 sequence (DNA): TGTGCCAGCAGCCCGGGACAGAAAGAGACCCAGTACTTC. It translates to CASSPGQKETQYF.

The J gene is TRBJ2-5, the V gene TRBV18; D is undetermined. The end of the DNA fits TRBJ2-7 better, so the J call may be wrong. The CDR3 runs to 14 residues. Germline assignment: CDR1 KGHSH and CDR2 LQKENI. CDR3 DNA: TGTGCCAGCTCACCGCCTAATCCCCCGTACGAGCAGTACTTC. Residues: CASSPPNPPYEQYF.

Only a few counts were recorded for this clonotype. This CDR3 is CASSWDGQYQETQYF. CDR3 sequence (DNA): TGTGCCAGCAGCTGGGACGGACAGTACCAAGAGACCCAGTACTTC. This chain connects TRBV5-6 to TRBJ2-5, with D maybe TRBD1 (6 bases). CDR1 SGHDT and CDR2 YYEEEE come from the germline V gene. This CDR3 spans 15 amino acids. V was cut by 3 bases and J by 0 bases, with 12 bases left in between. Full variable domain (rest looked up from reference TRBV5-6 and TRBJ2-5): DAGVTQSPTHLIKTRGQQVTLRCSPKSGHDTVSWYQQALGQGPQFIFQYYEEEERQRGNFPDRFSGHQFPNYSSELNVNALLLGDSALYLCASSWDGQYQETQYFGPGTRLLVL.